What follows is one T cell receptor (beta chain) and its context. This entry belongs to a study of cytomegalovirus exposure and HLA in healthy donors. The donors were members of the roughly 120-subject validation cohort (separate from the roughly 680-subject first cohort). This table comes from immunoSEQ multiplex PCR, and its TCRdb copy is limited to in-frame clones, with some not included. The sample contains about 330,000 clones, roughly 90% of which appear only once. Trimming pared 2 bases from V and 5 bases from J, leaving 7 bases between. The CDR3 sequence is 13 residues long. Germline CDR1 reads MNHEY; CDR2 reads SVGAGI.

The receptor was isolated from a woman aged 18-29 years in good health and CMV-seronegative. The sequenced sample was PBMCs. V gene TRBV6-5 combines with J gene TRBJ2-1; D perhaps matches TRBD2 (5 bases). This CDR3 is CASSYRADNEQFF. In nucleotides, the CDR3 is TGTGCCAGCAGTTACAGAGCGGACAATGAGCAGTTCTTC.